The rows below give T cell receptor beta chains drawn from one sample of a study of T-cell reconstitution after alpha-beta-depleted transplantation in children. MiXCR was run by TCRdb on the PCR reads, yielding one entry per CDR3 protein. The repertoire includes 440,000 or so distinct CDR3 sequences, about 40% of them detected once, and 27% sits in the top ten. The material was PBMCs, obtained before TCRalphabeta/CD19-depleted stem cell transplant. Receptors were obtained from a girl aged 2-10 years with aplastic anemia, due to receive a stem cell transplant. Each CDR3 is given without its conserved first and last residue.

TRBJ2-1 TRBV28 ASSLPLHFNEQF
TRBJ2-1 TRBV20-1 SASGFLREVSYNEQF
TRBJ2-2 TRBV5-1 ASGDVELF
TRBJ2-1 TRBV15 ATSRDLSPGLAGGGEQF
TRBJ2-5 TRBV28 ASNILGGRQETQY
TRBJ2-7 TRBV20-1 SARVATGPYEQY
TRBJ2-1 TRBV9 ASSVGGASEQF
TRBJ1-2 TRBV20-1 SAPPGHYNYGYT
TRBJ2-3 TRBV5-1 ASSQDRAPDTQY
TRBJ2-1 TRBV20-1 SAGTPMASYNEQF
TRBJ2-3 TRBV20-1 SARAPDSSSGGYTDTQY
TRBJ2-7 TRBV5-5 ASSWVASGTLEQY
TRBJ2-1 TRBV28 ASERQAKGNEQF
TRBJ1-5 TRBV20-1 SAGTSGGVQPQH
TRBJ1-6 TRBV27 ASTLGPTNSPLH
TRBJ1-4 TRBV20-1 SARGQDRGLNEKLF
TRBJ2-1 TRBV10-3 AMGGGYNEQF
TRBJ2-5 TRBV12-3/TRBV12-4 ASRQVLGETQY
TRBJ2-5 TRBV3-1 ASSQVLAGPLTQYQETQY
TRBJ2-3 TRBV10-2 ASSEPSRWDTQY
TRBJ2-1 TRBV10-3 AISASGGSAGGNNEQF
TRBJ2-1 TRBV5-1 ASSSSGLAHNEQF
TRBJ2-7 TRBV20-1 SASASGRIYYEQY
TRBJ2-1 TRBV29-1 SVVGGSGGPTYNEQF
TRBJ1-1 TRBV9 ASSVISRGPGGLGNTEAF
TRBJ2-1 TRBV7-9 ASDGTGDFDEQF
TRBJ2-3 TRBV20-1 SATKDRVADTQY
TRBJ2-3 TRBV7-2 ASSFTGTSLTDTQY
TRBJ2-7 TRBV27 ASSLTGGKSYEQY
TRBJ1-2 TRBV4-1 ASSQLRGLKGGYT
TRBJ2-6 TRBV30 AWAQGTGANVLT
TRBJ1-1 TRBV11-2 ASSSRTGITEAF
TRBJ2-7 TRBV14 ASSQVGWREQY